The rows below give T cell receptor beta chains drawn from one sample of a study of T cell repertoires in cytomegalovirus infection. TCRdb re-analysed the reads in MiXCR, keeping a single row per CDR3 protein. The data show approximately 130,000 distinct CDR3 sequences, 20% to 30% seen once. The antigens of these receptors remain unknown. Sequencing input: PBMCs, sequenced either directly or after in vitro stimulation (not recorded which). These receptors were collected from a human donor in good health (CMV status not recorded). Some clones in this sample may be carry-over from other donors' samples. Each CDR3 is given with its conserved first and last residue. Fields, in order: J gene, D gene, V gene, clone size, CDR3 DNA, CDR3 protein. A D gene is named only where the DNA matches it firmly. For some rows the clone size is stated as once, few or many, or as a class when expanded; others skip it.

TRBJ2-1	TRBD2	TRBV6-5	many	TGTGCCAGCAGTTACGCCCGGGAGGGTAGGCGTGAGCAGTTCTTC	CASSYAREGRREQFF
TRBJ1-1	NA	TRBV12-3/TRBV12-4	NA	TGTGCCAGCAGTTTTCCAGACTCTGAAGCTTTCTTT	CASSFPDSEAFF
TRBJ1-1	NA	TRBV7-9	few	TGTGCCAGCAGCCCCCTTTTGAAAAGGGCAACGAACACTGAAGCTTTCTTT	CASSPLLKRATNTEAFF
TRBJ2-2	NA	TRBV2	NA	TGTGCCAGCAGGAGGGTAGGGGGGACCGGGGAGCTGTTTTTT	CASRRVGGTGELFF
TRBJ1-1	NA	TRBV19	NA	TGTGCCAGTCAGATGAACACTGAAGCTTTCTTT	CASQMNTEAFF
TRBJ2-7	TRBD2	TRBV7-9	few	TGTGCCAGCAGCTTTCGGACTAGCGGGCGGTACGAGCAGTACTTC	CASSFRTSGRYEQYF
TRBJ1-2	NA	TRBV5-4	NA	TGTGCCAGCCACCCCCCACAGAGCTATGGCTACACCTTC	CASHPPQSYGYTF
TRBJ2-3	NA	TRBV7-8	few	TGTGCCAGCAGCTTAGGACGGGATAATCACCCAGATACGCAGTATTTT	CASSLGRDNHPDTQYF
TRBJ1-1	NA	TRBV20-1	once	TGCAGTGCTAGAGATGTACGGGGGGAGAGTGAAGCTTTCTTT	CSARDVRGESEAFF
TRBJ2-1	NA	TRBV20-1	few	TGCAGTGCTACGTCGCGGGCTAGGGAAGGGCAGTTCTTC	CSATSRAREGQFF
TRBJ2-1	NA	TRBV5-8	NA	TGTGCCAGCAGCTTGGACCTTTACAATGAGCAGTTCTTC	CASSLDLYNEQFF
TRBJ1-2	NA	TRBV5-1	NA	TGCGCCAGCAGCTTGATCCTACAGGGCGGAGGCTACACCTTC	CASSLILQGGGYTF
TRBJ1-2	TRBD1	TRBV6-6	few	TGTGCCAGCAGTTCCGCACAGGGGAACTATGGCTACACCTTC	CASSSAQGNYGYTF
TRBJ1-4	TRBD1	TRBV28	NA	TGTGCCAGCAGTCCCCACGGACAGGGAAATGCAGCTAATGAAAAACTGTTTTTT	CASSPHGQGNAANEKLFF
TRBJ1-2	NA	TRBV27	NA	TGTGCCAGCAGTTTCCAGGGGCCTAATGGCTACACCTTC	CASSFQGPNGYTF
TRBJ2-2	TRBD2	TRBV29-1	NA	TGCAGCGGCAGACTAGCGGGCACCGGGGAGCTGTTTTTT	CSGRLAGTGELFF
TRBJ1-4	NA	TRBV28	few	TGTGCCAGCAGTTCCTTGGGTCTTAATGAAAAACTGTTTTTT	CASSSLGLNEKLFF
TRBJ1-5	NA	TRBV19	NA	TGTGCCAGTAGGTTAAGGGGACCCAATCAGCCCCAGCATTTT	CASRLRGPNQPQHF
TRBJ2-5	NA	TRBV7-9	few	TGTGCCAGCAGCTTAGGGGGGGCGCGACTTTACTTC	CASSLGGARLYF
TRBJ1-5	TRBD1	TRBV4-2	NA	TGTGCCAGCAGCCAAGAAGGGACAGGGGGCAATCAGCCCCAGCATTTT	CASSQEGTGGNQPQHF
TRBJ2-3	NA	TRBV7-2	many	TGTGCCAGCAGCTTAGCGGGAGGTACGCAGTATTTT	CASSLAGGTQYF
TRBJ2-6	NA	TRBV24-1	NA	TGTGCCACCAGCAGAGGCTCTGGGGCCAACGTCCTGACTTTC	CATSRGSGANVLTF
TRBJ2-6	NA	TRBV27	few	TGTGCCAGCAGTTCCTTCCCCTCTGGGGCCAACGTCCTGACTTTC	CASSSFPSGANVLTF
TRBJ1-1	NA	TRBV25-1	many	TGTGCCAGCAGTGTGGACATGAACACTGAAGCTTTCTTT	CASSVDMNTEAFF
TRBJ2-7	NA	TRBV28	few	TGTGCCAGCAGTTTATCAGGTTGGGGCTACGAGCAGTACTTC	CASSLSGWGYEQYF
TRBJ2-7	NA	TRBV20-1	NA	TGCAGTGCTGGCACCGGGACGGTCCCCTACGAGCAGTACTTC	CSAGTGTVPYEQYF
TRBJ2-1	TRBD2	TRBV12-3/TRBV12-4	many	TGTGCCAGCAGTTTCGGGGGGGTCCACAATGAGCAGTTCTTC	CASSFGGVHNEQFF
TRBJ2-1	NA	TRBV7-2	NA	TGTGCCAGCAGCTCAGTACGGAATGAGCAGTTCTTC	CASSSVRNEQFF
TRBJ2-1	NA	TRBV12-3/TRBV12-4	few	TGTGCCAGCAGGGGGGATGGGAGCAATGAGCAGTTCTTC	CASRGDGSNEQFF
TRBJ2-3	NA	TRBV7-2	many	TGTGCCAGCAGCTTAGTCGGACAAAGTTATACGCAGTATTTT	CASSLVGQSYTQYF
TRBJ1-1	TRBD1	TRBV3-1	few	TGTGCCAGCACCCAGGGGGTTTTGAACACTGAAGCTTTCTTT	CASTQGVLNTEAFF
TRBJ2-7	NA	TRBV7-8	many	TGTGCCAGCAGCAGGTTGCCCCCCGAGCAGTACTTC	CASSRLPPEQYF
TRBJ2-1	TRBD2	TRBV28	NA	TGTGCCAGCAGTTTAAGGGAGGGAAGCAATGAGCAGTTCTTC	CASSLREGSNEQFF
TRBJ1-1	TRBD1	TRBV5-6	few	TGTGCCAGCAGCTTAGGATTGATCAGGGGGCCAAGGGCTGAAGCTTTCTTT	CASSLGLIRGPRAEAFF
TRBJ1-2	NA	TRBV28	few	TGTGCCAGCAGTTTATCCTTGCGGCCCTATGGCTACACCTTC	CASSLSLRPYGYTF
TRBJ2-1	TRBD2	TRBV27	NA	TGTGCCAGCAGCTGGACTAGCGGGAGATGGGGTGAGCAGTTCTTC	CASSWTSGRWGEQFF
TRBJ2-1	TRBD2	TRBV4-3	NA	TGCGCCAGCAGCCAAGAACCGAGCGGGAGCAATGAGCAGTTCTTC	CASSQEPSGSNEQFF
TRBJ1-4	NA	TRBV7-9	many	TGTGCCAGCAGCTTAGCAACAGGGTCTAATGAAAAACTGTTTTTT	CASSLATGSNEKLFF
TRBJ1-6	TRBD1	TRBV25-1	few	TGTGCCAGCAGTGACTCGACAGGGATTCATTCACCCCTCCACTTT	CASSDSTGIHSPLHF
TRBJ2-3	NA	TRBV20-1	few	TGCAGTGTGGGGATGGGAGGAACAGATACGCAGTATTTT	CSVGMGGTDTQYF
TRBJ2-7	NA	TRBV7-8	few	TGTGCCAGCTCCCCCGCCCCTGGCGGGAACTACGAGCAGTACTTC	CASSPAPGGNYEQYF
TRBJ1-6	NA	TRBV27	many	TGTGCCAGCAGTTTACAAGGAGGACAGAGCTCCTATAATTCACCCCTCCACTTT	CASSLQGGQSSYNSPLHF
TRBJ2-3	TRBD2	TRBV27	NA	TGTGCCAGCAGGAGGAGTAGCGGGAACCCAGATACGCAGTATTTT	CASRRSSGNPDTQYF
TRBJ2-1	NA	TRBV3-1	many	TGTGCCAGCAGCCTAGAAGGGGGAGACAATGAGCAGTTCTTC	CASSLEGGDNEQFF
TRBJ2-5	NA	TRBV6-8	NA	TGTGCCAGCAGCCGACTAACCCAAGAGACCCAGTACTTC	CASSRLTQETQYF
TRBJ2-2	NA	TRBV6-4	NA	TGTGCCAGCAGTGAGCAGGCATCGAACACCGGGGAGCTGTTTTTT	CASSEQASNTGELFF
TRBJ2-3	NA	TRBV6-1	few	TGTGCCAGCAGTGAAATCAGTTTTTTAGATACGCAGTATTTT	CASSEISFLDTQYF
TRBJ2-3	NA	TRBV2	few	TGTGCCAGCAGTGAAGCGCTAACTAGGGTTGGCCCAGATACGCAGTATTTT	CASSEALTRVGPDTQYF